Only a few counts were recorded for the clone carrying this T cell receptor (beta chain). These data are taken from a study of blood T cells in healthy people across ages. Sample-barcoded 5' priming and a J-beta primer mix drove a second PCR of 7 to 11 cycles. MiXCR, run by TCRdb on the 5' RACE reads, gives a single entry per CDR3 protein. This table has under 1 million distinct CDR3 sequences, 44% appearing once. V shed 8 bases and J shed 5 bases, with 14 bases lying between them. The CDR3 has 12 residues. Germline V gives CDR1 SGHRS, CDR2 YFSETQ. The sequence derives from a man in his fifties or sixties in good health. The chain carries TRBV5-1 and TRBJ2-7; the D gene is possibly TRBD1 (5 bases). Sequenced material: blood. The CDR3 protein is CASHESGNEQYF. CDR3 nucleotides: TGCGCCAGTCACGAGTCAGGGAACGAGCAGTACTTC.